This T cell receptor beta chain originates from a study of post-analysis software for immune sequencing data. Study details: Disease courses included relapsing-remitting, secondary progressive and progressive-relapsing multiple sclerosis.

Unique molecular identifiers were built into the TCR beta cDNA libraries. TCRdb re-called the PCR reads through MiXCR, storing one row per CDR3 protein. The sample carries more than 500,000 distinct CDR3 sequences, 30% to 40% recorded once. The CDR3 runs to 16 residues. V was pared by 6 bases and J by 1 base, with 6 bases of the junction left unmatched. Germline CDR1 reads SGDLS; CDR2 reads YYNGEE. Regarding this clonotype: Its antigen is unidentified.

Study-level findings and limits: When compared against controls, multiple sclerosis patients showed significantly lower normalized Chao1 diversity. Patients used several TRBV segments, including TRBV5-6, TRBV5-1 and TRBV20-1, more often than controls.

V and J are TRBV9 and TRBJ2-2, with 10 bases lining up with TRBD1. The source is a girl aged 2-17 years with multiple sclerosis. Input material: blood. The CDR3 region has the DNA TGTGCCAGCACGCTCCGGGACAGGGGGAACACCGGGGAGCTGTTTTTT. Its translation: CASTLRDRGNTGELFF. The full variable domain, in which reference TRBV9 and TRBJ2-2 provide the parts outside the CDR3, is DSGVTQTPKHLITATGQRVTLRCSPRSGDLSVYWYQQSLDQGLQFLIQYYNGEERAKGNILERFSAQQFPDLHSELNLSSLELGDSALYFCASTLRDRGNTGELFFGEGSRLTVL.